This TCR beta chain was obtained from a study of CD8+CD57+ T cells in acquired aplastic anemia. The patients chosen for sequencing had shown expansion of CD8+CD57+ cells (detected by flow cytometry). Per germline, CDR1 LNHDA and CDR2 SQIVND (reference sequence). V was trimmed by 5 bases and J by 1 base, leaving 14 bases between them. CDR3 size: 15 residues. Profiling of TCR beta VDJ combinations and CDR3 sequences used genomic DNA as template. Each CDR3 protein gets one entry after TCRdb re-called the reads with MiXCR. The sample contains 150,000 to 180,000 distinct CDR3 sequences, roughly half of which appear only once.

Input material: sorted CD4+, CD8+, or CD8+CD57+ T cells (not recorded which) from PBMCs. The source of this sequence is a human donor with aplastic anemia. The chain couples TRBV19 to TRBJ1-1, with D possibly matching TRBD1 (6 bases). CDR3 protein: CASSSWTAGNTEAFF. For the CDR3, the DNA is TGTGCCAGTAGTTCCTGGACAGCCGGGAACACTGAAGCTTTCTTT.